This T cell receptor beta chain was observed in a study of spatial heterogeneity in lung cancer. Study information: Each distinct TCR and UMI combination averaged more than ten appearances in raw reads.

The time point here: sample taken at primary tumor resection. One entry per CDR3 protein results from TCRdb running MiXCR on the 5' RACE reads. Counted here are 30,000 to 40,000 distinct CDR3 sequences, roughly 4.9% occurring once; the ten biggest clones make up roughly 27%. This CDR3 contains 16 residues. The ends were cut back, 6 bases at V and 4 bases at J, with 21 bases in the middle. The clonotype comes from a female donor with early-stage non-small cell lung cancer. The V gene is TRBV12-3 or TRBV12-4, the J gene TRBJ1-2, with a tentative D call TRBD1 (5 bases). Here the sequenced sample was PBMCs, taken at surgery. CDR3 amino acids: CASSPGVGENVYGYTF. The CDR3 bases are TGTGCCAGCAGCCCCGGGGTAGGGGAAAACGTCTATGGCTACACCTTC.